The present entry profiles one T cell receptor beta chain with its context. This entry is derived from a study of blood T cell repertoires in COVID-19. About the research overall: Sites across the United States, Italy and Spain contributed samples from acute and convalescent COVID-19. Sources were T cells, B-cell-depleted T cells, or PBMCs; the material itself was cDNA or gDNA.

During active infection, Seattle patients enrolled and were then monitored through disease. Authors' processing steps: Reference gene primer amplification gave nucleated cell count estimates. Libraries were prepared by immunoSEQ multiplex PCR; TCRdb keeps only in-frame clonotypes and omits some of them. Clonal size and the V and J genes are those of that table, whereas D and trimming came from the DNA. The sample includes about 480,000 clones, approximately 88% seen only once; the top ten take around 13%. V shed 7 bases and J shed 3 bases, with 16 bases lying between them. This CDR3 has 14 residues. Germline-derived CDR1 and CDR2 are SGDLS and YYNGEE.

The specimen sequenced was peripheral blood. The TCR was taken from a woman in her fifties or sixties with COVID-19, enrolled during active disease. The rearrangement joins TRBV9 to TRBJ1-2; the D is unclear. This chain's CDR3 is CASGGELIHYGYTF. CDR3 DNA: TGTGCCAGCGGCGGGGAGTTAATCCACTATGGCTACACCTTC.